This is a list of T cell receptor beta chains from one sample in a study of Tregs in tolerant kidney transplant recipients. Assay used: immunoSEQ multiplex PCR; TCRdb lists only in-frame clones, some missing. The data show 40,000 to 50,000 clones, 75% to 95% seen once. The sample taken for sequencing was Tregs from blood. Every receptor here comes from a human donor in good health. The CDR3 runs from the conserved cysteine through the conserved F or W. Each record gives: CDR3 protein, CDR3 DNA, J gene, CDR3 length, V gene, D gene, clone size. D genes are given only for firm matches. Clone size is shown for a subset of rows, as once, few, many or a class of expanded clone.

CDR3aa: CASSGGVPGETQYF; CDR3nt: TGCGCCAGCAGCGGCGGGGTTCCCGGGGAGACCCAGTACTTC; j_gene: TRBJ2-5; len: 14; v_gene: TRBV5-1; d_gene: .; abundance: .
CDR3aa: CASSDSPQVYGYTF; CDR3nt: TGTGCCAGCAGTGATTCTCCTCAAGTCTATGGCTACACCTTC; j_gene: TRBJ1-2; len: 14; v_gene: TRBV25-1; d_gene: .; abundance: .
CDR3aa: CASSSGGTSGGYNEQFF; CDR3nt: TGTGCCAGCAGCTCAGGTGGGACTAGCGGGGGCTACAATGAGCAGTTCTTC; j_gene: TRBJ2-1; len: 17; v_gene: TRBV11-3; d_gene: TRBD2; abundance: .
CDR3aa: CASSSRGAISTDTQYF; CDR3nt: TGTGCCAGCAGCTCGCGGGGGGCGATCAGCACAGATACGCAGTATTTT; j_gene: TRBJ2-3; len: 16; v_gene: TRBV7-8; d_gene: TRBD2; abundance: once
CDR3aa: CASKVVWTSYEQYF; CDR3nt: TGTGCCAGTAAGGTCGTTTGGACCTCCTACGAGCAGTACTTC; j_gene: TRBJ2-7; len: 14; v_gene: TRBV19; d_gene: .; abundance: few
CDR3aa: CASSQDDRTLREQYF; CDR3nt: TGCGCCAGCAGCCAAGATGACCGAACCCTCAGAGAGCAGTACTTC; j_gene: TRBJ2-7; len: 15; v_gene: TRBV4-1; d_gene: .; abundance: .
CDR3aa: CASSPRASAYEQYF; CDR3nt: TGTGCCAGCAGTCCCCGGGCCAGCGCCTACGAGCAGTACTTC; j_gene: TRBJ2-7; len: 14; v_gene: TRBV27; d_gene: .; abundance: .
CDR3aa: CASSPNRDRDQPQHF; CDR3nt: TGTGCCAGCAGTCCGAACCGGGACCGGGATCAGCCCCAGCATTTT; j_gene: TRBJ1-5; len: 15; v_gene: TRBV6-5; d_gene: .; abundance: .
CDR3aa: CASSDGRGSEKLFF; CDR3nt: TGTGCCAGCAGTGACGGCAGGGGGTCGGAAAAACTGTTTTTT; j_gene: TRBJ1-4; len: 14; v_gene: TRBV25-1; d_gene: TRBD1; abundance: .
CDR3aa: CASCERREVINEQFF; CDR3nt: TGTGCCAGCTGTGAGCGGCGGGAGGTCATCAATGAGCAGTTCTTC; j_gene: TRBJ2-1; len: 15; v_gene: TRBV2; d_gene: TRBD2; abundance: .
CDR3aa: CASSGTLRRNYGYTF; CDR3nt: TGTGCCAGCAGTGGCACCCTACGGAGGAACTATGGCTACACCTTC; j_gene: TRBJ1-2; len: 15; v_gene: TRBV6-1; d_gene: .; abundance: .
CDR3aa: CASSLRAVSGTQKAFF; CDR3nt: TGTGCCAGCAGCTTGCGCGCTGTATCCGGGACACAAAAAGCTTTCTTT; j_gene: TRBJ1-1; len: 16; v_gene: TRBV5-5; d_gene: .; abundance: .
CDR3aa: CASSPDRGRIYGYTF; CDR3nt: TGTGCCAGCAGCCCGGACAGGGGGCGAATCTATGGCTACACCTTC; j_gene: TRBJ1-2; len: 15; v_gene: TRBV6-5; d_gene: TRBD1; abundance: .
CDR3aa: CASSEQGWSYEQYF; CDR3nt: TGTGCCAGCAGCGAACAGGGTTGGTCCTACGAGCAGTACTTC; j_gene: TRBJ2-7; len: 14; v_gene: TRBV5-5; d_gene: .; abundance: .
CDR3aa: CASSPPGLTAWEQFF; CDR3nt: TGCGCCAGCAGCCCACCGGGACTTACCGCGTGGGAGCAGTTCTTC; j_gene: TRBJ2-1; len: 15; v_gene: TRBV4-1; d_gene: .; abundance: .
CDR3aa: CASSASWLAEQFF; CDR3nt: TGTGCCAGCAGCGCCTCTTGGCTGGCTGAGCAGTTCTTC; j_gene: TRBJ2-1; len: 13; v_gene: TRBV7-9; d_gene: .; abundance: .
CDR3aa: CASSLRPGGQPQHF; CDR3nt: TGTGCCAGCAGCTTACGGCCGGGGGGGCAGCCCCAGCATTTT; j_gene: TRBJ1-5; len: 14; v_gene: TRBV7-8; d_gene: .; abundance: .
CDR3aa: CASSVDRAFLYEQYF; CDR3nt: TGCGCCAGCAGCGTGGACAGGGCCTTTCTCTACGAGCAGTACTTC; j_gene: TRBJ2-7; len: 15; v_gene: TRBV5-1; d_gene: TRBD1; abundance: .
CDR3aa: CASSQTSGGHTDTQYF; CDR3nt: TGTGCCAGCTCCCAAACTAGCGGGGGTCACACAGATACGCAGTATTTT; j_gene: TRBJ2-3; len: 16; v_gene: TRBV18; d_gene: TRBD2; abundance: .
CDR3aa: CATGAAGAGKNTEAFF; CDR3nt: TGTGCCACCGGTGCAGCAGGGGCCGGTAAAAACACTGAAGCTTTCTTT; j_gene: TRBJ1-1; len: 16; v_gene: TRBV27; d_gene: .; abundance: .
CDR3aa: CASSEAGGRSYEQYF; CDR3nt: TGTGCCAGCAGTGAAGCGGGAGGCCGCTCCTACGAGCAGTACTTC; j_gene: TRBJ2-7; len: 15; v_gene: TRBV6-1; d_gene: .; abundance: few
CDR3aa: CASSLGANTEAFF; CDR3nt: TGTGCCAGCAGCTTAGGAGCAAACACTGAAGCTTTCTTT; j_gene: TRBJ1-1; len: 13; v_gene: TRBV7-2; d_gene: .; abundance: once
CDR3aa: CASGYGTAGNTIYF; CDR3nt: TGTGCTAGTGGTTACGGGACTGCCGGAAACACCATATATTTT; j_gene: TRBJ1-3; len: 14; v_gene: TRBV12-5; d_gene: .; abundance: .
CDR3aa: CASSPIGADTQYF; CDR3nt: TGTGCCAGCTCACCAATAGGGGCAGATACGCAGTATTTT; j_gene: TRBJ2-3; len: 13; v_gene: TRBV18; d_gene: .; abundance: .
CDR3aa: CASSFLVRGQQQFF; CDR3nt: TGTGCCAGCAGCTTTCTGGTCCGCGGCCAACAGCAGTTCTTC; j_gene: TRBJ2-1; len: 14; v_gene: TRBV7-9; d_gene: .; abundance: .
CDR3aa: CASSTQIRGTGELFF; CDR3nt: TGTGCCAGCAGCACCCAAATCAGGGGGACGGGGGAGCTGTTTTTT; j_gene: TRBJ2-2; len: 15; v_gene: TRBV6-5; d_gene: TRBD1; abundance: few
CDR3aa: CASSALAGGPWRRNEQFF; CDR3nt: TGTGCCAGCAGTGCACTAGCGGGAGGGCCTTGGAGGCGGAATGAGCAGTTCTTC; j_gene: TRBJ2-1; len: 18; v_gene: TRBV2; d_gene: TRBD2; abundance: once
CDR3aa: CASSSFYEQYF; CDR3nt: TGTGCCAGCAGCTCCTTCTACGAGCAGTACTTC; j_gene: TRBJ2-7; len: 11; v_gene: TRBV5-6; d_gene: .; abundance: once
CDR3aa: CASSVGTQYF; CDR3nt: TGTGCCAGCAGTGTTGGGACGCAGTATTTT; j_gene: TRBJ2-3; len: 10; v_gene: TRBV6-5; d_gene: .; abundance: .
CDR3aa: CASSPYNEQFF; CDR3nt: TGTGCCAGCAGTCCATACAATGAGCAGTTCTTC; j_gene: TRBJ2-1; len: 11; v_gene: TRBV7-2; d_gene: .; abundance: .
CDR3aa: CASTEGGRKQYF; CDR3nt: TGTGCCAGCACCGAGGGGGGGAGGAAGCAGTATTTT; j_gene: TRBJ2-3; len: 12; v_gene: TRBV11-2; d_gene: .; abundance: .
CDR3aa: CASSRPGRASQETQYF; CDR3nt: TGCGCCAGCAGCCGCCCCGGCAGGGCGTCCCAAGAGACCCAGTACTTC; j_gene: TRBJ2-5; len: 16; v_gene: TRBV4-1; d_gene: .; abundance: .
CDR3aa: CASSPTSGRVHEQYF; CDR3nt: TGTGCCAGCAGCCCGACTAGCGGGAGGGTGCACGAGCAGTACTTC; j_gene: TRBJ2-7; len: 15; v_gene: TRBV7-2; d_gene: TRBD2; abundance: few
CDR3aa: CASSLATGVGYEQYF; CDR3nt: TGTGCCAGCAGCTTGGCCACAGGGGTGGGGTACGAGCAGTACTTC; j_gene: TRBJ2-7; len: 15; v_gene: TRBV5-4; d_gene: TRBD1; abundance: .
CDR3aa: CATSRGGWGGWETQYF; CDR3nt: TGTGCCACCAGCAGAGGAGGTTGGGGAGGGTGGGAGACCCAGTACTTC; j_gene: TRBJ2-5; len: 16; v_gene: TRBV15; d_gene: TRBD2; abundance: .
CDR3aa: CASSIDRGTISGNTIYF; CDR3nt: TGTGCCAGTAGTATCGACAGGGGGACGATCTCTGGAAACACCATATATTTT; j_gene: TRBJ1-3; len: 17; v_gene: TRBV19; d_gene: TRBD1; abundance: .
CDR3aa: CASSPVLARDSPLHF; CDR3nt: TGCGCCAGCAGCCCGGTGTTAGCCAGGGATTCACCCCTCCACTTT; j_gene: TRBJ1-6; len: 15; v_gene: TRBV5-1; d_gene: .; abundance: once
CDR3aa: CASRRQGLHTEAFF; CDR3nt: TGTGCCAGCAGACGACAGGGGTTGCACACTGAAGCTTTCTTT; j_gene: TRBJ1-1; len: 14; v_gene: TRBV7-9; d_gene: TRBD1; abundance: once
CDR3aa: CASSKALGNGRTGELFF; CDR3nt: TGTGCCAGCAGCAAAGCGCTGGGCAACGGTCGGACCGGGGAGCTGTTTTTT; j_gene: TRBJ2-2; len: 17; v_gene: TRBV21-1; d_gene: .; abundance: .
CDR3aa: CASSSDAGELFF; CDR3nt: TGTGCCAGCAGCTCGGACGCCGGGGAGCTGTTTTTT; j_gene: TRBJ2-2; len: 12; v_gene: TRBV7-3; d_gene: .; abundance: .
CDR3aa: CSAHPLGRDQETQYF; CDR3nt: TGCAGCGCCCACCCTCTAGGGCGAGACCAAGAGACCCAGTACTTC; j_gene: TRBJ2-5; len: 15; v_gene: TRBV29-1; d_gene: .; abundance: .
CDR3aa: CAWSGSRVEAFF; CDR3nt: TGTGCCTGGAGCGGTAGCAGGGTTGAAGCTTTCTTT; j_gene: TRBJ1-1; len: 12; v_gene: TRBV30; d_gene: .; abundance: .
CDR3aa: CASSTRDSGNTIYF; CDR3nt: TGTGCCAGCAGTACCCGGGACTCTGGAAACACCATATATTTT; j_gene: TRBJ1-3; len: 14; v_gene: TRBV6-5; d_gene: .; abundance: .
CDR3aa: CASSLVKGNEQFF; CDR3nt: TGTGCCAGCAGCTTAGTGAAGGGCAATGAGCAGTTCTTC; j_gene: TRBJ2-1; len: 13; v_gene: TRBV11-3; d_gene: .; abundance: .
CDR3aa: CASSQARGGGIPVDYGYTF; CDR3nt: TGCGCCAGCAGCCAAGCCCGGGGGGGAGGGATCCCGGTGGACTATGGCTACACCTTC; j_gene: TRBJ1-2; len: 19; v_gene: TRBV4-1; d_gene: .; abundance: .
CDR3aa: CASSSLESSYNEQFF; CDR3nt: TGCGCCAGCAGCTCTCTCGAGAGCTCCTACAATGAGCAGTTCTTC; j_gene: TRBJ2-1; len: 15; v_gene: TRBV5-1; d_gene: .; abundance: .
CDR3aa: CAWYRYGYTF; CDR3nt: TGTGCCTGGTACAGATATGGCTACACCTTC; j_gene: TRBJ1-2; len: 10; v_gene: TRBV30; d_gene: .; abundance: .
CDR3aa: CASSLGPAYEQYF; CDR3nt: TGCGCCAGCAGCTTGGGGCCAGCCTACGAGCAGTACTTC; j_gene: TRBJ2-7; len: 13; v_gene: TRBV5-1; d_gene: .; abundance: .
CDR3aa: CASSPRGPGYTF; CDR3nt: TGTGCCAGCTCACCACGGGGTCCTGGCTACACCTTC; j_gene: TRBJ1-2; len: 12; v_gene: TRBV18; d_gene: .; abundance: .
CDR3aa: CASSPVGEGGDEQYF; CDR3nt: TGTGCCAGCAGCCCTGTAGGGGAAGGGGGGGACGAGCAGTACTTC; j_gene: TRBJ2-7; len: 15; v_gene: TRBV21-1; d_gene: .; abundance: .
CDR3aa: CASSYSGQETQYF; CDR3nt: TGTGCCAGCAGTTACAGCGGACAAGAGACCCAGTACTTC; j_gene: TRBJ2-5; len: 13; v_gene: TRBV6-5; d_gene: .; abundance: .
CDR3aa: CASSFLTENTEAFF; CDR3nt: TGTGCCAGCAGCTTTCTAACAGAGAACACTGAAGCTTTCTTT; j_gene: TRBJ1-1; len: 14; v_gene: TRBV7-9; d_gene: .; abundance: .
CDR3aa: CASSGSPGELFF; CDR3nt: TGTGCCAGCAGCGGAAGTCCCGGGGAGCTGTTTTTT; j_gene: TRBJ2-2; len: 12; v_gene: TRBV11-2; d_gene: .; abundance: .
CDR3aa: CASSEGTGREQYF; CDR3nt: TGTGCCAGCTCTGAGGGGACAGGGCGCGAGCAGTACTTC; j_gene: TRBJ2-7; len: 13; v_gene: TRBV18; d_gene: TRBD1; abundance: .
CDR3aa: CATSRGIGQGQNIQYF; CDR3nt: TGTGCCACCAGCAGAGGAATCGGACAGGGGCAAAACATTCAGTACTTC; j_gene: TRBJ2-4; len: 16; v_gene: TRBV15; d_gene: TRBD1; abundance: .
CDR3aa: CASSLVRNYGYTF; CDR3nt: TGTGCCAGCAGCTTAGTTAGAAACTATGGCTACACCTTC; j_gene: TRBJ1-2; len: 13; v_gene: TRBV7-2; d_gene: .; abundance: .
CDR3aa: CASSLSGTVNTEAFF; CDR3nt: TGTGCCAGCAGCTTATCCGGGACAGTTAACACTGAAGCTTTCTTT; j_gene: TRBJ1-1; len: 15; v_gene: TRBV11-1; d_gene: TRBD1; abundance: .
CDR3aa: CASSWGQGIETQYF; CDR3nt: TGCGCCAGCAGCTGGGGACAGGGGATTGAGACCCAGTACTTC; j_gene: TRBJ2-5; len: 14; v_gene: TRBV5-1; d_gene: TRBD1; abundance: .
CDR3aa: CSAGVKQYF; CDR3nt: TGCAGTGCTGGGGTGAAGCAGTACTTC; j_gene: TRBJ2-7; len: 9; v_gene: TRBV20-1; d_gene: .; abundance: .